Shown below are 29 T cell receptor beta chains from a single sample sequenced in a study of a mutant IDH1 vaccine in newly diagnosed glioma. Time point described: week 35, safety follow-up. The content of each vaccine dose was 300 ug of mutant IDH1 20-mer peptide, and topical imiquimod accompanied it. The antigens for these receptors are not known. Produced via immunoSEQ multiplex PCR; TCRdb's table is partial and in-frame only. The sample has about 32,000 clones, roughly four fifths seen once; the top ten hold over 6%. Sequencing used PBMCs, obtained from a glioma patient whose treatment included an IDH1 peptide vaccine. The receptor source for this set is a young woman with glioma.

This clone has a handful of counts. The chain recombines TRBV7-9 with TRBJ1-1; no firm D call. This CDR3 is 15 amino acids long. V was trimmed by 4 bases and J by 6 bases, leaving 18 bases between them. Germline V gene lookup returns CDR1 SEHNR and CDR2 FQNEAQ (reference sequence). CDR3 in DNA: TGTGCCAGCAGCTCCATTGACGGGATAAAGGCTGAAGCTTTCTTT. Its translation is CASSSIDGIKAEAFF.

The CDR3: CASSSSYETSQGQLGEQYF. Here the CDR3 DNA reads TGTGCCAGCAGTTCTTCCTACGAAACATCACAGGGGCAACTGGGTGAGCAGTACTTC. V and J are TRBV28 and TRBJ2-7; TRBD1 agrees at 7 bases. V gave up 4 bases and J gave up 7 bases; unmatched junction bases: 25. The CDR3 is made up of 19 amino acids. Per the germline V gene, CDR1 is MDHEN and CDR2 is SYDVKM.

The chain carries TRBV7-9 and TRBJ1-4; possible D gene TRBD1, 5 bases. CDR3 length: 15 residues. V was pared by 2 bases and J by 4 bases, with 11 bases between. Germline-derived CDR1 and CDR2 are SEHNR and FQNEAQ (reference sequence). CDR3 loop: CASSLLQGRNEKLFF. DNA of the CDR3: TGTGCCAGCAGCTTACTTCAGGGTCGTAATGAAAAACTGTTTTTT.

The chain uses TRBV28 and TRBJ2-1, with unresolved D. CDR1 and CDR2 (germline): MDHEN, SYDVKM. This CDR3 comprises 14 residues. Trimming took 4 bases from V and 3 from J, leaving 10 bases between them. CDR3 nucleotides: TGTGCCAGCAGTTCCCCCGAGATCTACAATGAGCAGTTCTTC. Its protein is CASSSPEIYNEQFF.

The chain combines TRBV10-3 with TRBJ2-3; 10 bases match TRBD1. This CDR3 has 19 residues. After removal of 3 bases from V and 1 base from J, the junction contained 13 bases not matched to a gene. Germline-derived CDR1 and CDR2 are ENHRY and SYGVKD. This chain's CDR3 is CAISESPYTGTGGTDTQYF. DNA for the CDR3: TGTGCCATCAGTGAAAGTCCTTATACCGGGACAGGGGGCACAGATACGCAGTATTTT.

The chain employs TRBV7-2 and TRBJ1-1, with 10 bases aligning to TRBD1. Trimming took 8 bases from V and 6 from J; bases not matched to a gene: 6. CDR1 SGHTA and CDR2 FQGNSA come from the germline V gene. This CDR3 has 13 residues. The CDR3 nucleotides read TGTGCCAGCCGCCCCGGACAGGGGGCTGAAGCTTTCTTT. Translating gives CASRPGQGAEAFF.

The chain couples TRBV27 to TRBJ1-3; 7 positions match TRBD1. V dropped 6 bases and J dropped 2; count of bases not matched to a gene: 7. From germline, CDR1 is MNHEY and CDR2 SMNVEV (reference sequence). The CDR3 totals 15 residues. The CDR3 coding sequence is TGTGCCAGCAGCACCAGACAGGGCCCTGGAAACACCATATATTTT. It codes for CASSTRQGPGNTIYF.

This rearrangement joins TRBV7-3 to TRBJ2-1; 11 bases are shared with TRBD2. The CDR3 sequence is 17 residues long. The J segment lost 7 bases and the V segment lost 4 bases, leaving 12 bases of the junction unmatched. CDR1 is SGHTA, CDR2 FQGTGA, per germline. The CDR3 region is CASSSLAGGPGENEQFF. In DNA, the CDR3 is TGTGCCAGCAGCTCATTAGCGGGAGGGCCAGGTGAGAATGAGCAGTTCTTC.

CDR3 residues: CASREVQGANTEAFF. For the CDR3, the DNA is TGTGCCAGCAGGGAGGTACAGGGGGCGAACACTGAAGCTTTCTTT. This chain uses TRBV2 with TRBJ1-1; 9 positions match TRBD1. Germline V lookup: CDR1 SNHLY, CDR2 FYNNEI. V trimming: 6 bases; J trimming: 1 base; junction bases outside the gene matches: 6. This CDR3 spans 15 amino acids.

The chain links TRBV6-5 to TRBJ1-6; 8 positions agree with TRBD1. The germline gives CDR1 MNHEY, CDR2 SVGAGI. The CDR3 contains 15 residues. V shed 4 bases and J 6 bases; nucleotides not matched to a gene: 5. CDR3 nucleotides: TGTGCCAGCAGTTCCACGACAGGGGCTAATTCACCCCTCCACTTT. Translating gives CASSSTTGANSPLHF.

This sequence joins TRBV2 and TRBJ1-1; the match to TRBD1 covers 9 bases. Germline V gene sequence: CDR1 SNHLY, CDR2 FYNNEI. The CDR3 consists of 11 residues. Trimming at V came to 10 bases and at J to 10 bases, leaving 7 bases not matched to a gene. In nucleotides, the CDR3 is TGTGCCAACAGGGACAGGGAACGAGCTTTCTTT. It encodes CANRDRERAFF.

The rearrangement joins TRBV7-8 to TRBJ1-1; D uncertain. V gave up 5 bases and J gave up 10 bases, with 23 bases separating them. CDR1 is SGHVS and CDR2 is FQNEAQ in the germline V gene. The CDR3 totals 15 residues. The CDR3 region is CASSTVAREARGAFF. CDR3 bases: TGTGCCAGCAGCACCGTCGCTAGGGAGGCACGAGGAGCTTTCTTT.

This clone was seen just once. The gene calls are TRBV19 and TRBJ1-5; D call uncertain. This CDR3 is 13 amino acids long. V lost 2 bases, J lost 5 bases, and 7 bases lay in between. Per germline, CDR1 LNHDA and CDR2 SQIVND (reference sequence). The CDR3 loop reads CASSIKGDQPQHF. The CDR3 DNA follows: TGTGCCAGTAGTATAAAGGGTGATCAGCCCCAGCATTTT. The full variable domain, with the rest looked up from reference TRBV19 and TRBJ1-5, is DGGITQSPKYLFRKEGQNVTLSCEQNLNHDAMYWYRQDPGQGLRLIYYSQIVNDFQKGDIAEGYSVSREKKESFPLTVTSAQKNPTAFYLCASSIKGDQPQHFGDGTRLSIL.

V gene TRBV4-2 combines with J gene TRBJ1-2; maybe TRBD1 (5 bases). Between the trimmed V and J ends, which lost 0 bases and 7 bases, there was a span of 18 bases. The CDR3 consists of 16 residues. CDR1 is LGHNA, CDR2 YNFKEQ, per germline. CDR3 sequence: CASSQEAGRDNGGYTF. The CDR3 DNA follows: TGTGCCAGCAGCCAAGAAGCTGGCAGGGATAACGGTGGCTACACCTTC.

J is TRBJ2-1 and V is TRBV4-2; tentative D call: TRBD1 (5 bases). The CDR3 covers 14 residues. From germline, CDR1 is LGHNA and CDR2 YNFKEQ. Trimming took 0 bases from V and 6 from J, leaving 9 bases between them. The DNA of the CDR3 is TGTGCCAGCAGCCAAGAAGGGGCCGCCAATGAGCAGTTCTTC. Amino acids: CASSQEGAANEQFF.

The chain is built from TRBV28 and TRBJ1-2; unclear D gene. The CDR3 runs 14 residues. V lost 7 bases to trimming and J lost 5 bases, with 17 bases between them. Per germline, CDR1 MDHEN and CDR2 SYDVKM. DNA of the CDR3: TGTGCCAGCACCATTGGCTCTTCCCGGTATGGCTACACCTTC. Its protein is CASTIGSSRYGYTF.

The V call is TRBV2, the J call TRBJ2-1; D is uncertain. The CDR3 loop spans 12 amino acids. Germline V lookup: CDR1 SNHLY, CDR2 FYNNEI. Between the trimmed V and J ends, which lost 3 bases and 7 bases, there was a span of 7 bases. The CDR3 loop is CASSESVNEQFF. The CDR3 nucleotides are TGTGCCAGCAGTGAGTCGGTAAATGAGCAGTTCTTC.

This chain joins TRBV10-3 and TRBJ2-1, with 7 bases aligning to TRBD2. The CDR3 contains 15 residues. V lost 2 bases, J lost 5 bases, and 6 bases stayed unmatched. Germline V gene lookup returns CDR1 ENHRY and CDR2 SYGVKD. The CDR3 coding sequence is TGTGCCATCAGTGAGAGTGGGGGGGTTAACAATGAGCAGTTCTTC. Protein: CAISESGGVNNEQFF.

A note on this clone: The junction departs from the called germline gene at one end, perhaps through a read error. In the same sample, other DNA sequences code for this CDR3. The chain combines TRBV29-1 with TRBJ1-5; 7 bases agree with TRBD1. CDR1 SQVTM and CDR2 ANQGSEA come from the germline V gene. The CDR3 sequence is 13 residues long. The CDR3 bases are TGCAGCGTCGAAGAGGACAGGTATCAGCCCCAGCATTTT. Protein sequence: CSVEEDRYQPQHF. The complete variable domain, with remaining parts taken from reference TRBV29-1 and TRBJ1-5, reads SAVISQKPSRDICQRGTSLTIQCQVDSQVTMMFWYRQQPGQSLTLIATANQGSEATYESGFVIDKFPISRPNLTFSTLTVSNMSPEDSSIYLCSVEEDRYQPQHFGDGTRLSIL.

In its sample, this clone was seen once. The chain has TRBV7-6 and TRBJ2-7; D possibly corresponds to TRBD2 (5 bases). V was pared by 1 base and J by 6 bases, with 19 bases between. This CDR3 comprises 16 residues. Looked up from germline, CDR1 is SGHVS and CDR2 is FNYEAQ. CDR3 amino acids: CASSLEAATGSGEQYF. The CDR3 coding sequence is TGTGCCAGCAGCTTAGAAGCGGCTACTGGGTCTGGCGAGCAGTACTTC.

The rearrangement uses TRBV21-1 and TRBJ2-2; the table's D call, TRBD2, was not checked against the DNA. TRBV21-1 is flagged as a pseudogene. The CDR3 consists of 14 residues. The CDR3 region is CAGETGLNTGELFF. The DNA for the CDR3 is TGTGCCGGGGAGACGGGACTGAACACCGGGGAGCTGTTTTTT.

The genes are TRBV7-9 and TRBJ1-1; D is perhaps TRBD1 (5 bases). Germline CDR1 and CDR2: SEHNR and FQNEAQ (reference sequence). The CDR3 has 14 amino acids. V was trimmed by 5 bases and J by 11 bases, leaving 21 bases between them. CDR3: CASSPQSGLGHAFF. The CDR3 coding sequence is TGTGCCAGCAGCCCACAATCGGGGCTGGGGCATGCTTTCTTT.

CDR3 sequence reads: CASRESDRGRNSYEQYF. As DNA, the CDR3 is TGTGCCAGCAGGGAATCCGACCGGGGGCGAAACTCCTACGAGCAGTACTTC. The V gene is TRBV2, the J gene TRBJ2-7; D may match TRBD1 or TRBD2 (6 bases each). Germline CDR1 SNHLY, CDR2 FYNNEI. The CDR3 is 17 residues long. V gave up 6 bases and J gave up 0 bases, with 21 bases separating them.

V usage is TRBV7-2 and J usage is TRBJ1-2; 8 nucleotides match TRBD1. The V and J ends lost 0 bases and 7 bases, in that order; junction bases with no gene match: 7. This CDR3 has 15 residues. Germline CDR1 and CDR2: SGHTA and FQGNSA. In DNA, the CDR3 is TGTGCCAGCAGCTTAGCTTTCCAGGGGGCCGGTGGCTACACCTTC. Translated, it gives CASSLAFQGAGGYTF.

This clone was seen only a few times. The rearrangement uses TRBV19 and TRBJ1-4; D gene unclear. The ends were cut back, 1 base at V and 0 bases at J, with 12 bases in the middle. The CDR3 runs to 17 residues. CDR1 LNHDA and CDR2 SQIVND come from the germline V gene (reference sequence). This CDR3 is CASSIVKGPSTNEKLFF. The CDR3 DNA reads as TGTGCCAGTAGTATAGTTAAGGGCCCCTCAACTAATGAAAAACTGTTTTTT.

V and J are TRBV7-6 and TRBJ2-5; D unresolved. V lost 1 base, J lost 4 bases, and 4 bases lay in between. This CDR3 has 12 residues. CDR1 and CDR2 (germline): SGHVS, FNYEAQ. The CDR3 sequence: CASSLVPETQYF. CDR3 sequence (DNA): TGTGCCAGCAGCTTAGTCCCAGAGACCCAGTACTTC.

The V call is TRBV5-1, the J call TRBJ1-1; D might be TRBD1 (6 bases). Trimming left V 2 bases short and J 9 bases short, with 8 bases between. The germline V gene has CDR1 SGHRS and CDR2 YFSETQ. The CDR3 is 11 amino acids. As DNA, the CDR3 is TGCGCCAGCAGCTTACAGGGCCAAGCTTTCTTT. Its protein product is CASSLQGQAFF.

The sample holds one count of this clone. The chain is built from TRBV12-5 and TRBJ2-7, with 8 bases fitting TRBD1. This CDR3 has 15 amino acids. The germline V gene encodes CDR1 LGHNT and CDR2 FRNRAP. The junction had 8 bases not matched to a gene; V was cut back by 4 bases and J by 3 bases. The CDR3 protein is CASGSAGTGLYEQYF. CDR3 DNA: TGTGCTAGTGGTTCTGCCGGGACAGGTCTCTACGAGCAGTACTTC. The full variable domain, rest sourced from reference TRBV12-5 and TRBJ2-7, is DARVTQTPRHKVTEMGQEVTMRCQPILGHNTVFWYRQTMMQGLELLAYFRNRAPLDDSGMPKDRFSAEMPDATLATLKIQPSEPRDSAVYFCASGSAGTGLYEQYFGPGTRLTVT.

This sequence joins TRBV11-3 and TRBJ1-4; D remains ambiguous. The CDR3 has 15 residues. From germline, CDR1 is SGHNT and CDR2 YENEEA. Between the trimmed V and J ends, which lost 0 bases and 1 base, there was a span of 6 bases. This CDR3 is CASSLEVGTNEKLFF. CDR3 in DNA: TGTGCCAGCAGCTTAGAAGTTGGAACTAATGAAAAACTGTTTTTT.